The 26 T cell receptor beta chains below were found in one sample sequenced in a study of OX40 agonist ivuxolimab in advanced cancers. The library was built by means of the immunoSEQ multiplex PCR assay. The table comes from immuneACCESS by way of TCRdb, which keeps in-frame sequences with V and J called. Part of the clones is missing from these tables; in studies checked, under half for an unresolved V gene and the rest for unknown reasons. The sample includes under 110,000 clones, with 75% to 95% observed a single time. The biggest ten clones account for about 0.48% of the sample. This specimen consisted of CD4+ or CD8+ T cells sorted from blood, obtained in a trial of the OX40 agonist ivuxolimab. These receptors were taken from an adult with an advanced solid tumor such as melanoma, head and neck, liver or kidney cancer.

The chain recombines TRBV12-5 with TRBJ2-1; D may be TRBD2 (5 bases). Trimming shortened V by 2 bases and J by 12 bases, and 14 bases separated the two germline ends. Germline lookup yields CDR1 LGHNT and CDR2 FRNRAP. The CDR3 sequence is 13 residues long. This CDR3 reads CASGLSASGRQFF. CDR3 sequence (DNA): TGTGCTAGTGGTTTGTCAGCGTCGGGGAGGCAGTTCTTC.

The rearrangement uses TRBV27 and TRBJ1-1; no clear D gene. CDR1 MNHEY and CDR2 SMNVEV come from the germline V gene (reference sequence). Trimming shortened V by 3 bases and J by 1 base, and 6 bases separated the two germline ends. The CDR3 runs 13 residues. CDR3 bases: TGTGCCAGCAGTTTCCTACGGAACACTGAAGCTTTCTTT. Amino acids: CASSFLRNTEAFF.

The chain uses TRBV7-9 and TRBJ2-3; D remains unclear. Germline values: CDR1 SEHNR, CDR2 FQNEAQ (reference sequence). The ends were cut back, 4 bases at V and 4 bases at J, with 12 bases in the middle. The CDR3 length is 14 residues. The DNA of the CDR3 is TGTGCCAGCAGCTCCCCTGGTGGGGCAGATACGCAGTATTTT. Residues: CASSSPGGADTQYF.

The V gene is TRBV10-3, the J gene TRBJ2-3; D is undetermined. Per the germline V gene, CDR1 is ENHRY and CDR2 is SYGVKD. This CDR3 has 14 amino acids. Trimming took 8 bases from V and 0 from J, leaving 12 bases between them. CDR3 sequence reads: CAISGPLSTDTQYF. As DNA, the CDR3 is TGTGCCATCTCAGGCCCGCTTAGCACAGATACGCAGTATTTT.

The chain joins TRBV27 to TRBJ2-5; tentatively, D is TRBD1 (6 bases). CDR3 length: 15 amino acids. The V end lost 3 bases, the J end lost 4 bases, and 15 bases lay between the germline ends. Germline-derived CDR1 and CDR2 are MNHEY and SMNVEV (reference sequence). Written as DNA, the CDR3 is TGTGCCAGCAGTTTTTCTGGAGACAGGACAGAGACCCAGTACTTC. It codes for CASSFSGDRTETQYF.

This clone was detected only once. The chain employs TRBV5-5 and TRBJ1-4, with TRBD1 matching 7 bases. The J segment lost 4 bases and the V segment lost 2 bases, leaving 5 bases of the junction unmatched. This CDR3 comprises 15 residues. Germline CDR1 SGHKS, CDR2 YYEKEE (reference sequence). In DNA form, the CDR3 reads TGTGCCAGCAGCTTTAGACAGGGCCTTAATGAAAAACTGTTTTTT. It codes for CASSFRQGLNEKLFF.

This sequence joins TRBV20-1 and TRBJ1-2; D is ambiguous. V was cut by 7 bases and J by 6 bases, with 9 bases left in between. Germline V gene sequence: CDR1 DFQATT, CDR2 SNEGSKA (reference sequence). This CDR3 is built from 10 residues. The CDR3 region is CSVEADGYTF. DNA for the CDR3: TGCAGTGTGGAGGCTGATGGCTACACCTTC.

As to this clone: One end of the junction fails to match germline, which may point to a read error. This chain connects TRBV5-4 to TRBJ1-4, with D maybe TRBD1 (6 bases). Per the germline V gene, CDR1 is SGHNT and CDR2 is YYREEE (reference sequence). The CDR3 extends over 16 amino acids. CDR3 protein: CASSQSGNRVQEKLFF. In nucleotides, the CDR3 is TGCGCCAGCAGCCAATCGGGAAACAGGGTTCAGGAAAAACTGTTTTTT.

The rearrangement links TRBV27 to TRBJ1-5; D possibly corresponds to TRBD1 (6 bases). Germline V gene data show CDR1 as MNHEY and CDR2 as SMNVEV (reference sequence). Trimming took off 5 bases at V and 5 bases at J, with 16 bases between the two ends. The CDR3 extends over 15 amino acids. This CDR3 is CASSRGTRTDQPQHF. As DNA, the CDR3 is TGTGCCAGCAGTCGCGGGACAAGGACCGATCAGCCCCAGCATTTT.

The count of this clone is one. The J gene is TRBJ2-7, the V gene TRBV28, with 9 bases fitting TRBD1. CDR1 and CDR2 (germline): MDHEN, SYDVKM. There are 16 residues in the CDR3. Trimming removed 7 bases from V and 0 bases from J; junction bases left unmatched: 10. The CDR3 here is CASTTPRTGASYEQYF. For the CDR3, the DNA is TGTGCCAGCACCACACCCAGGACAGGGGCCTCCTACGAGCAGTACTTC.

The J gene is TRBJ2-3, the V gene TRBV5-1; TRBD2 matches at 11 bases. J gave up 4 bases and V 4 bases, and 5 bases lay outside the gene matches. The germline CDR1 and CDR2 sequences are SGHRS and YFSETQ. The CDR3 totals 15 residues. Here the CDR3 DNA reads TGCGCCAGCAGCATTAGCGGGGGGGCCGCAGATACGCAGTATTTT. Translated, it gives CASSISGGAADTQYF.

The chain couples TRBV6-5 to TRBJ2-1; no clear D gene. Germline assignment: CDR1 MNHEY and CDR2 SVGAGI. The CDR3 consists of 15 residues. V lost 2 bases to trimming and J lost 0 bases, with 8 bases between them. The CDR3 reads CASSYKQHSYNEQFF. For the CDR3, the DNA is TGTGCCAGCAGTTACAAGCAGCACTCCTACAATGAGCAGTTCTTC.

The chain links TRBV6-6 to TRBJ2-2, with D hard to call. CDR3 length equals 15 residues. Per the germline V gene, CDR1 is MNHNY and CDR2 is SVGAGI (reference sequence). V was trimmed by 4 bases and J by 6 bases, leaving 15 bases between them. The CDR3 nucleotides read TGTGCCAGCAGTTGGACGTCAACGCCGGCCGGGGAGCTGTTTTTT. The encoded protein is CASSWTSTPAGELFF.

The chain links TRBV2 to TRBJ2-2; no definite D call. The germline V gene has CDR1 SNHLY and CDR2 FYNNEI. CDR3 length: 14 amino acids. V shed 7 bases and J shed 6 bases, with 15 bases lying between them. This CDR3 is CASTSASPPGELFF. CDR3 sequence (DNA): TGTGCCAGCACTTCGGCCTCTCCACCCGGGGAGCTGTTTTTT.

This chain joins TRBV5-1 and TRBJ2-1; unclear D gene. The CDR3 runs to 14 residues. The V and J ends lost 3 bases and 6 bases respectively, with 13 bases between them. The germline gives CDR1 SGHRS, CDR2 YFSETQ. In DNA, the CDR3 is TGCGCCAGCAGCTGGGGAATAGGAGCCAATGAGCAGTTCTTC. This translates into CASSWGIGANEQFF.

This chain joins TRBV5-1 and TRBJ1-3; 9 bases fit TRBD1. The CDR3 spans 20 residues. J was trimmed by 0 bases and V by 2 bases; bases with no gene match: 15. The germline gives CDR1 SGHRS, CDR2 YFSETQ. The CDR3 reads CASSFRDPGQGSFSGNTIYF. Written as DNA, the CDR3 is TGCGCCAGCAGCTTCCGAGACCCGGGACAGGGTAGCTTCTCTGGAAACACCATATATTTT.

The chain is built from TRBV7-2 and TRBJ2-7; 8 nucleotides line up with TRBD1. There are 15 residues in the CDR3. The J segment lost 0 bases and the V segment lost 6 bases, leaving 7 bases of the junction unmatched. The germline gives CDR1 SGHTA, CDR2 FQGNSA. The chain's CDR3 is CASSEAGGRSYEQYF. The CDR3 nucleotides are TGTGCCAGCAGTGAAGCAGGGGGCCGCTCCTACGAGCAGTACTTC.

Note on this clone: The same CDR3 is also encoded by other DNA sequences in this sample. This sequence joins TRBV5-1 and TRBJ1-5; D remains unclear. This CDR3 has 14 residues. From germline, CDR1 is SGHRS and CDR2 YFSETQ. With 1 base removed from V and 2 bases from J, the gap between germline ends came to 7 bases. The CDR3 loop reads CASSLSGGNQPQHF. Here the CDR3 DNA reads TGCGCCAGCAGCTTGAGCGGGGGCAATCAGCCCCAGCATTTT.

The V and J genes are TRBV6-5 and TRBJ1-2; the D gene is possibly TRBD1 (6 bases). Germline V gene data show CDR1 as MNHEY and CDR2 as SVGAGI. The CDR3 runs 11 residues. Deletions cut 11 bases from V and 6 bases from J, with 13 bases between. CDR3 nucleotides: TGTGCCGCGAGGGGGGACGATGGCTACACCTTC. Translated, it gives CAARGDDGYTF.

This chain joins TRBV6-5 and TRBJ1-1, with D tentatively TRBD1 (5 bases). The CDR3 is made up of 15 amino acids. The germline V and J ends were trimmed by 0 bases and 3 bases, with 11 bases remaining between them. Germline lookup yields CDR1 MNHEY and CDR2 SVGAGI. The CDR3, as DNA: TGTGCCAGCAGTTACTCGGGGGTTGGGGACACTGAAGCTTTCTTT. It specifies CASSYSGVGDTEAFF.

Of note for this clone: The junction and the germline gene differ at one end; a read error may be behind it. The V call is TRBV7-9, the J call TRBJ2-3; the D is unclear. There are 13 residues in the CDR3. Germline CDR1 and CDR2: SEHNR and FQNEAQ (reference sequence). This CDR3 reads CASNLASPDTQYF. In DNA, the CDR3 is TGTGCCAGCAACTTAGCATCTCCGGATACGCAGTATTTT.

The chain uses TRBV10-2 and TRBJ1-3, with D unresolved. This CDR3 has 15 amino acids. V was pared by 1 base and J by 0 bases, with 7 bases between. Germline loops: CDR1 WSHSY, CDR2 SAAADI. CDR3 coding DNA: TGCGCCAGCAGTGAGTTGGCAGGCTCTGGAAACACCATATATTTT. The encoded protein is CASSELAGSGNTIYF.

This clone was seen only once. The chain recombines TRBV18 with TRBJ2-7; D is possibly TRBD1 (5 bases). The CDR3 sequence is 16 residues long. V gave up 6 bases and J gave up 0 bases, with 18 bases separating them. CDR1 KGHSH and CDR2 LQKENI come from the germline V gene. CDR3 in amino acids: CASSPSVAQGSYEQYF. The CDR3 nucleotides read TGTGCCAGCTCCCCATCCGTGGCGCAGGGCTCCTACGAGCAGTACTTC.

This chain joins TRBV9 and TRBJ2-5, with 9 bases aligning to TRBD2. The germline gives CDR1 SGDLS, CDR2 YYNGEE. J gave up 0 bases and V 6 bases, and 12 bases lay outside the gene matches. This CDR3 is built from 17 residues. The CDR3 sequence is CASTEGGSGGYQETQYF. The CDR3 nucleotides read TGTGCCAGCACCGAAGGCGGTAGCGGGGGCTACCAAGAGACCCAGTACTTC.

In regard to this clone: The sample contains more than one DNA sequence encoding this CDR3. The chain carries TRBV30 and TRBJ1-5; unclear D gene. Trimming shortened V by 0 bases and J by 3 bases, and 6 bases separated the two germline ends. Germline loops: CDR1 GTSNPN, CDR2 SVGIG (reference sequence). CDR3 length: 13 amino acids. CDR3 coding DNA: TGTGCCTGGAGTGTACGGGACAATCAGCCCCAGCATTTT. The encoded protein is CAWSVRDNQPQHF. Supplemented by reference TRBV30 and TRBJ1-5, the full variable domain reads SQTIHQWPATLVQPVGSPLSLECTVEGTSNPNLYWYRQAAGRGLQLLFYSVGIGQISSEVPQNLSASRPQDRQFILSSKKLLLSDSGFYLCAWSVRDNQPQHFGDGTRLSIL.

The chain links TRBV6-5 to TRBJ1-1; D is undetermined. This CDR3 is 12 amino acids long. Per the germline V gene, CDR1 is MNHEY and CDR2 is SVGAGI. V lost 6 bases to trimming and J lost 4 bases, with 9 bases between them. The CDR3 sequence: CASRRGGTEAFF. For the CDR3, the DNA is TGTGCCAGCAGGCGGGGTGGCACTGAAGCTTTCTTT.